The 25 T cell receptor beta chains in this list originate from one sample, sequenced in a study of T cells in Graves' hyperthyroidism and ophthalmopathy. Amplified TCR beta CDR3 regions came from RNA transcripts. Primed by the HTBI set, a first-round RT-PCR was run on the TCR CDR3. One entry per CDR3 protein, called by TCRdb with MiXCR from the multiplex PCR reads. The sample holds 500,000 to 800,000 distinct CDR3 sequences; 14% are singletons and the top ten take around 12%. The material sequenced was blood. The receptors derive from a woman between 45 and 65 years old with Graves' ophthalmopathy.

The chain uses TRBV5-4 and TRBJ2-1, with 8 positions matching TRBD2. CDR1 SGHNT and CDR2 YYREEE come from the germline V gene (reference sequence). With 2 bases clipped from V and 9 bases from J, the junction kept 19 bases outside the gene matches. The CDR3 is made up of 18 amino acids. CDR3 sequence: CASSLGHRGTRGGPEQFF. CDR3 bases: TGTGCCAGCAGCTTAGGCCACCGAGGGACTAGAGGGGGGCCTGAGCAGTTCTTC.

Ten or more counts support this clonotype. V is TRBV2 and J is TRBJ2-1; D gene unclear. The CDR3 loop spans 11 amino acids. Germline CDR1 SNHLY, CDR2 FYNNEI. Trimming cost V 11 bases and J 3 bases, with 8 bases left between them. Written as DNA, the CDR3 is TGTGCCCAGACATACTACAATGAGCAGTTCTTC. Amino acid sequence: CAQTYYNEQFF. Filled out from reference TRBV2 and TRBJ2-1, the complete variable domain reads EPEVTQTPSHQVTQMGQEVILRCVPISNHLYFYWYRQILGQKVEFLVSFYNNEISEKSEIFDDQFSVERPDGSNFTLKIRSTKLEDSAMYFCAQTYYNEQFFGPGTRLTVL.

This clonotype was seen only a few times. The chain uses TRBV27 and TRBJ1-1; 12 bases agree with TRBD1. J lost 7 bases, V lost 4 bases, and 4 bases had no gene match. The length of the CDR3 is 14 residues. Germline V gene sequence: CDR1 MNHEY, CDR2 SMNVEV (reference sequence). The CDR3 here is CASSSGQGAVEAFF. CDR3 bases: TGTGCCAGCAGTTCGGGACAGGGGGCTGTTGAAGCTTTCTTT.

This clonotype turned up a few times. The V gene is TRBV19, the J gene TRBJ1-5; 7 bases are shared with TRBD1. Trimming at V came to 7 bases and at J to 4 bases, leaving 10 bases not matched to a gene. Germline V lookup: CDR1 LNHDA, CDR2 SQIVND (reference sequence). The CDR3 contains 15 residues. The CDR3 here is CASMRQGGLNQPQHF. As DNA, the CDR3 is TGTGCCAGTATGCGACAGGGAGGCCTAAATCAGCCCCAGCATTTT.

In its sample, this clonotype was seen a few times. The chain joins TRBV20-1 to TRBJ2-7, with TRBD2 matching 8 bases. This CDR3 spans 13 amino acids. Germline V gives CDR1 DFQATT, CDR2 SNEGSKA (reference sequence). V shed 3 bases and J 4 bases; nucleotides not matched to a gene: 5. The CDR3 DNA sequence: TGCAGTGCTAGCCCTGGCGGGAGGTACGAGCAGTACTTC. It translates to CSASPGGRYEQYF.

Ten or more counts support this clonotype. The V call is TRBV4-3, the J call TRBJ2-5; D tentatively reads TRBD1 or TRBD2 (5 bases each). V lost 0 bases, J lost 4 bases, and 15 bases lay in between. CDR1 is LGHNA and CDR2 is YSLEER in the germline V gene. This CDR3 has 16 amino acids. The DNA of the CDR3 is TGCGCCAGCAGCCAAGAGGGGGATACGGTTCCAGAGACCCAGTACTTC. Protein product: CASSQEGDTVPETQYF.

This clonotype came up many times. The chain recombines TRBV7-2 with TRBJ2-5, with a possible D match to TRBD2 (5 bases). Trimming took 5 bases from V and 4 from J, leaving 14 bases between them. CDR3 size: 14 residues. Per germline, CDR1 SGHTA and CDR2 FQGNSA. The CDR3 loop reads CASSNSGGGETQYF. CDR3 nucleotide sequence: TGTGCCAGCAGCAATTCCGGAGGCGGAGAGACCCAGTACTTC.

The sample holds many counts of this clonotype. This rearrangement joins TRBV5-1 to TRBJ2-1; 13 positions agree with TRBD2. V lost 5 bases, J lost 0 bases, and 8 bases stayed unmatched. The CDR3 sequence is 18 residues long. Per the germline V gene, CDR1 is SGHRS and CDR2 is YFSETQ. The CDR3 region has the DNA TGCGCCAGCAGTCCCGGGACTAGCGGGACTCGCTCCTACAATGAGCAGTTCTTC. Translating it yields CASSPGTSGTRSYNEQFF.

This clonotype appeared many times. The CDR3 protein is CASGRDRGNSGANVLTF. CDR3 nucleotides: TGTGCTAGTGGCCGGGACAGGGGGAACTCTGGGGCCAACGTCCTGACTTTC. The V gene is TRBV12-5, the J gene TRBJ2-6; the match to TRBD1 covers 11 bases. This CDR3 has 17 residues. From germline, CDR1 is LGHNT and CDR2 FRNRAP. Trimming cost V 6 bases and J 0 bases; bases outside gene matches: 4. Full variable domain (missing parts from reference TRBV12-5 and TRBJ2-6): DARVTQTPRHKVTEMGQEVTMRCQPILGHNTVFWYRQTMMQGLELLAYFRNRAPLDDSGMPKDRFSAEMPDATLATLKIQPSEPRDSAVYFCASGRDRGNSGANVLTFGAGSRLTVL.

The CDR3 protein is CANGAAANYGYTF. For the CDR3, the DNA is TGTGCCAACGGGGCGGCAGCTAACTATGGCTACACCTTC. The V and J genes are TRBV19 and TRBJ1-2, with a weak D call TRBD1 (5 bases). Per germline, CDR1 LNHDA and CDR2 SQIVND (reference sequence). The CDR3 covers 13 residues. The V end was cut by 10 bases, the J end by 0 bases, with 12 bases between. The full variable domain, completed using reference TRBV19 and TRBJ1-2, is DGGITQSPKYLFRKEGQNVTLSCEQNLNHDAMYWYRQDPGQGLRLIYYSQIVNDFQKGDIAEGYSVSREKKESFPLTVTSAQKNPTAFYLCANGAAANYGYTFGSGTRLTVV.

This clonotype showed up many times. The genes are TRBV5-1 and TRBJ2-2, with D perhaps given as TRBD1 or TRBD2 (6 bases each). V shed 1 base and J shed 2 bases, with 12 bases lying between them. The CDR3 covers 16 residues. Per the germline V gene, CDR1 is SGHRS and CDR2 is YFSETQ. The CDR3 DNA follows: TGCGCCAGCAGCTTGTATAGGGGGACTAACACCGGGGAGCTGTTTTTT. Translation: CASSLYRGTNTGELFF.

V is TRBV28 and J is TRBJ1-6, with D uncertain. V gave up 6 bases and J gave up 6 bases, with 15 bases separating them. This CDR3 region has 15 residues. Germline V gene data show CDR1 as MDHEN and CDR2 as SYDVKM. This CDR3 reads CASRGSKFTNSPLHF. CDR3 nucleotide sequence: TGTGCCAGCAGAGGCAGTAAATTTACTAATTCACCCCTCCACTTT.

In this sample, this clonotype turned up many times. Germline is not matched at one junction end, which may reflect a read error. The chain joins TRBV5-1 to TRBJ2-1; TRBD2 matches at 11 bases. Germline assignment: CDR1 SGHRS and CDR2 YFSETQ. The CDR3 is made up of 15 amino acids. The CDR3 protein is CASSPGLAGYNEQFF. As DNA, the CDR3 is TGTGCCAGCAGCCCCGGACTAGCGGGTTACAATGAGCAGTTCTTC.

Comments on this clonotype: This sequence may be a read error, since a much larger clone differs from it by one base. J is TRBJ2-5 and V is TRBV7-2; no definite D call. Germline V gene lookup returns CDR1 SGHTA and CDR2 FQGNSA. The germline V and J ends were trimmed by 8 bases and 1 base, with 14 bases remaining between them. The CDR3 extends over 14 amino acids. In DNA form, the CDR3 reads TGTGCCAGCTCACACAACAGAGCCCAAGAGACCCAGTACTTC. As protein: CASSHNRAQETQYF.

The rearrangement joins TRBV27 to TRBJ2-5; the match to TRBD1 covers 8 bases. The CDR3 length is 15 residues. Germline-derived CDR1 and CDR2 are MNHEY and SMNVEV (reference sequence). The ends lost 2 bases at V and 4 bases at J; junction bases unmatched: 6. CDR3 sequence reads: CASSLAGRGRETQYF. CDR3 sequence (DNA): TGTGCCAGCAGTTTAGCTGGCAGGGGGCGAGAGACCCAGTACTTC.

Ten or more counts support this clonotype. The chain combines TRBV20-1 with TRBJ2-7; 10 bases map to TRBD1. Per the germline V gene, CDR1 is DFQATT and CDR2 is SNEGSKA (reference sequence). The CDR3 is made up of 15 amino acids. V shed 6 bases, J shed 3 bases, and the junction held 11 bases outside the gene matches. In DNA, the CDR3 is TGCAGTGCAGAAGCAAGGACAGGGGGTTTCTACGAGCAGTACTTC. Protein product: CSAEARTGGFYEQYF.

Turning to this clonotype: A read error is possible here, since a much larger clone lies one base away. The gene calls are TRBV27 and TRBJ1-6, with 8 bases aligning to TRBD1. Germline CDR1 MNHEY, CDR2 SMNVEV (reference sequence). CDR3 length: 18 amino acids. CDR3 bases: TGTGCCAGCAGTTTCAACCCATTCCCGGGACAGGTGAATTCACCCCTCTACTTT. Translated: CASSFNPFPGQVNSPLYF.

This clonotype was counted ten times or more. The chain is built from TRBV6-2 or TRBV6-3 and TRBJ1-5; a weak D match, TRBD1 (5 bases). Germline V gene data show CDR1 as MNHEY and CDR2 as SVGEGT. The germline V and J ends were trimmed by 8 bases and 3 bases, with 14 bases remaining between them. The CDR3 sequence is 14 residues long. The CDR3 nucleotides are TGTGCCAGCCGGGGGGGGGAGTTCAATCAGCCCCAGCATTTT. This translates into CASRGGEFNQPQHF.

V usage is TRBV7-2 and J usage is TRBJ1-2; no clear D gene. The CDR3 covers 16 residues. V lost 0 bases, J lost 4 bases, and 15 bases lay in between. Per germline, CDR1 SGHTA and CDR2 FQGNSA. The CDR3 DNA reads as TGTGCCAGCAGCTTAGCTCTTGGTGCAGGTTCCTATGGCTACACCTTC. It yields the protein CASSLALGAGSYGYTF.

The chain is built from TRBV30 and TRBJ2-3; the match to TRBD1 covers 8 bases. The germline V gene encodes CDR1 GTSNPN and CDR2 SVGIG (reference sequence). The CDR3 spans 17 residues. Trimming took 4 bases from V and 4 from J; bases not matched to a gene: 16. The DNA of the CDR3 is TGTGCCTGGATCCCCCCCCTGCCAGGGGGCATGGCAGATACGCAGTATTTT. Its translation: CAWIPPLPGGMADTQYF.

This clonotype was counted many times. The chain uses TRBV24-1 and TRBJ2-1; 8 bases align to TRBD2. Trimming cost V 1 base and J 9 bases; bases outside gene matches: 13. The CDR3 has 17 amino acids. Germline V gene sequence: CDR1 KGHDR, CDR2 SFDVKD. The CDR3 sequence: CATSDLGVSGKGGEQFF. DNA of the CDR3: TGTGCCACCAGTGATTTAGGTGTTAGCGGGAAAGGGGGTGAGCAGTTCTTC.

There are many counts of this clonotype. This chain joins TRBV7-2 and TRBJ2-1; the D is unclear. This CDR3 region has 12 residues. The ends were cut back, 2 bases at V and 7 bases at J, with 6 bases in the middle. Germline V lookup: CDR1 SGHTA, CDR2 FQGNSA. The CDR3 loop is CASSLSRNEQFF. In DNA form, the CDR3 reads TGTGCCAGCAGCTTATCGCGTAATGAGCAGTTCTTC. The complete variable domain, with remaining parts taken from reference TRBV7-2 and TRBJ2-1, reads GAGVSQSPSNKVTEKGKDVELRCDPISGHTALYWYRQSLGQGLEFLIYFQGNSAPDKSGLPSDRFSAERTGGSVSTLTIQRTQQEDSAVYLCASSLSRNEQFFGPGTRLTVL.

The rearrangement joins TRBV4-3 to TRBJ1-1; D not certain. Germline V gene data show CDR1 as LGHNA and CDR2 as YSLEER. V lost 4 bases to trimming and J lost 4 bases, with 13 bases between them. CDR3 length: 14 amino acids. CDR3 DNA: TGCGCCAGCAGCCCGCGCGGCGGACTCACTGAAGCTTTCTTT. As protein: CASSPRGGLTEAFF.

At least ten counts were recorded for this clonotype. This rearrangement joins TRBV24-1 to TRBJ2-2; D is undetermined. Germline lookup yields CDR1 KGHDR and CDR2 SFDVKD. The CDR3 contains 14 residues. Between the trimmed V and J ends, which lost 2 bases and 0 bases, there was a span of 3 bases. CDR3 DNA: TGTGCCACCAGTGATTGGGCGAACACCGGGGAGCTGTTTTTT. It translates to CATSDWANTGELFF.

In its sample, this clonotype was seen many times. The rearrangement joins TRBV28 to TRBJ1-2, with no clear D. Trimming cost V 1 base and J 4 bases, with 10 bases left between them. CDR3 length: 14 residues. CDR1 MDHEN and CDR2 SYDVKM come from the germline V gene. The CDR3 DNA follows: TGTGCCAGCAGTTTATCTGGGTCGGGCTATGGCTACACCTTC. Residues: CASSLSGSGYGYTF.